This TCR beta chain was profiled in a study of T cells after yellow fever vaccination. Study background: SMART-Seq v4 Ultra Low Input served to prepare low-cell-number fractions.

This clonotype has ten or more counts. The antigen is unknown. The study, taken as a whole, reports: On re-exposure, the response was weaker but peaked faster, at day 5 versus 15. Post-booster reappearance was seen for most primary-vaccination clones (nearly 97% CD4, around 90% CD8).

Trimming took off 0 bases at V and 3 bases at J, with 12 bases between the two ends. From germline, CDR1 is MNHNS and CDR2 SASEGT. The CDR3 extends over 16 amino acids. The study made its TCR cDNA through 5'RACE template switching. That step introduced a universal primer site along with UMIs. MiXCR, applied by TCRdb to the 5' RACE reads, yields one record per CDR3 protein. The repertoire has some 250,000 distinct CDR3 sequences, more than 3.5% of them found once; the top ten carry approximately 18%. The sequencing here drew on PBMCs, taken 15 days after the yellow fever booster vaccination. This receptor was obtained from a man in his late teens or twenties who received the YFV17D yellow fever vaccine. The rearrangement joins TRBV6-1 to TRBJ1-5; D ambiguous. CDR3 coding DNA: TGTGCCAGCAGTGAAGCATGGAGACGGATCAATCAGCCCCAGCATTTT. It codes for CASSEAWRRINQPQHF.